This record covers a single T cell receptor (beta chain). Its antigen is not yet known. It has no much larger one-base neighbor in the sample; base qualities were not kept. The sample comes from a study of blood T cell repertoires in COVID-19 (dated by TCRdb to 2020 to 2021). About the study as a whole: The collaborator samples originated in the United States, Italy and Spain and spanned the acute and convalescent phases of COVID-19. The prospective study material was composed of cDNA or gDNA derived from T cells, B-cell-depleted T cells, or PBMCs. Deeply sampled blood TCRbeta repertoires from subjects exposed to, actively infected with, or recovered from COVID-19 were included in the dataset. The samples were drawn from two sources: the first 160 participants of the ongoing ImmuneRACE study, and approximately 1,300 subjects contributed by 6 global collaborators. Nearly every sample came with metadata listing a de-identified subject ID, COVID-19 status, age in years and sex. Where available, HLA class I and class II types were taken from metadata supplied by the sample provider and were not determined by assay-based typing. The repertoires were made available in a free public database intended to serve as a resource for research on the immune response to SARS-CoV-2. The study at large found these results: The amount of clinical and demographic metadata varied by source and participant and was provided uncurated.

Counted from cysteine to phenylalanine, this CDR3 has 17 amino acids. The entry retains the CDR3 DNA only, 51 bases that are in frame from base 1. TCRbeta CDR3 regions were amplified from genomic DNA using the immunoSEQ Assay, a bias-controlled multiplex PCR. As for how the authors treated the data: The number of nucleated cells in each sample was estimated by amplification of reference gene primers within the assay. To quantify the absolute abundance of each unique TCRbeta CDR3 rearrangement, sequence reads were collapsed and filtered. For each sample, productive Simpson clonality was calculated as the square root of Simpson's diversity index across productive rearrangements. Not all clones reach the TCRdb copy of this immuneACCESS table, which keeps in-frame sequences only. Checked studies attribute under half of the gap to unresolved V genes and leave the rest unexplained. For V, J and clone size, that table is used; D and trimming come from the DNA. This sample holds roughly 50,000 clones; around 86% were observed only once. The ten largest account for around 15% of the sample.

The collaborating institutions used their own protocols to collect whole blood in K2EDTA tubes. For TCRbeta analysis, collaborators shipped samples in one of three forms: frozen whole blood, isolated PBMCs, or DNA extracted from either of those sample types. Material: peripheral blood. This sequence was found in a man aged 70-80 years with acute or convalescent COVID-19. Recombination linked TRBV7-5 to TRBJ2-7; the table's D call TRBD2 went unverified against the DNA. TRBV7-5 is marked as a pseudogene. The CDR3 region has the sequence CARSPFLAGELIYEQYF. The sequence in DNA is TGTGCCAGAAGCCCCTTCCTAGCGGGAGAACTCATCTACGAGCAGTACTTC.